This T cell receptor beta chain was found in a study of blood T cell repertoires in COVID-19. Assay: immunoSEQ multiplex PCR; the TCRdb copy retains only in-frame clones and omits some. The sample holds fewer than 350,000 clones; around 90% are singletons and the top ten take roughly 5.2%. V dropped 1 base and J dropped 6 bases, with 19 bases sitting between them. Germline CDR1 is LGHDT and CDR2 is YNNKEL (reference sequence). This CDR3 has 16 amino acids. Sequencing was performed on PBMCs or T cells enriched from blood (not recorded which). The sequence was collected from a man aged 60-69 years who had recovered from COVID-19. V and J are TRBV3-1 (or the pseudogene TRBV3-2) and TRBJ2-7; tentative D call: TRBD2 (6 bases). CDR3 nucleotides: TGTGCCAGCAGCCAAGCGGTGGGGCCACGGCGGGGCGAGCAGTACTTC. Amino acids: CASSQAVGPRRGEQYF.